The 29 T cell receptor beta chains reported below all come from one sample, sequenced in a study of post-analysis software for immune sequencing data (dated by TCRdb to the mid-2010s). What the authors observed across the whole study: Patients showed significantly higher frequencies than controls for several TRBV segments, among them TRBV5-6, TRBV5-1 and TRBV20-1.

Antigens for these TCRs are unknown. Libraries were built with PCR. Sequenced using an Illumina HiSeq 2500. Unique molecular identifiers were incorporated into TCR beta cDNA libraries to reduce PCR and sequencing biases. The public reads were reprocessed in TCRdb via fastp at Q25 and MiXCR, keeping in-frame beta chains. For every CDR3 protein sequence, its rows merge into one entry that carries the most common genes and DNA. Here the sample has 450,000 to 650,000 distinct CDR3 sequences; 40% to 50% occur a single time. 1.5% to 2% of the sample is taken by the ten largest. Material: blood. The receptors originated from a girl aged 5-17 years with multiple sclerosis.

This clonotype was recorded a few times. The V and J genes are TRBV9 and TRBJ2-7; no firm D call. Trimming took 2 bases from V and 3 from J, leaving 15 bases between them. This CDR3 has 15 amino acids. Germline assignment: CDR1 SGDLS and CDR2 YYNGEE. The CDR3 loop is CASSVSGTDGYEQYF. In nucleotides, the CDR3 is TGTGCCAGCAGCGTCTCGGGTACAGATGGCTACGAGCAGTACTTC. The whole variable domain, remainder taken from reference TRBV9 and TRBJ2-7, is DSGVTQTPKHLITATGQRVTLRCSPRSGDLSVYWYQQSLDQGLQFLIQYYNGEERAKGNILERFSAQQFPDLHSELNLSSLELGDSALYFCASSVSGTDGYEQYFGPGTRLTVT.

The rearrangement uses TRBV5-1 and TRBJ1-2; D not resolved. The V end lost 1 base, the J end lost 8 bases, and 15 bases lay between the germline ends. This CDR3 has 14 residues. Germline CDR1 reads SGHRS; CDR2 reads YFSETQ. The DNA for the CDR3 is TGCGCCAGCAGCTTGTCTCCAACCCTCGGAGGCTACACCTTC. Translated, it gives CASSLSPTLGGYTF.

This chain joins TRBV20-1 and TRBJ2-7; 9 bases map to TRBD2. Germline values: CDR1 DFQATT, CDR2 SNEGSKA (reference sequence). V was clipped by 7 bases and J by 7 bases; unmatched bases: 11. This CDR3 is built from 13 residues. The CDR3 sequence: CSGGGSGRAEQYF. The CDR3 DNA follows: TGCAGTGGAGGGGGTAGCGGGAGAGCGGAGCAGTACTTC.

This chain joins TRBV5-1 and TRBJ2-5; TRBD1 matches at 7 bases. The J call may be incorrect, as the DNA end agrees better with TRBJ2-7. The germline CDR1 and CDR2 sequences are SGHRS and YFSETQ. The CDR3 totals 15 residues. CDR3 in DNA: TGCGCCAGCAGCTCGATAAGGGACAGCTCATACGAGCAGTACTTC. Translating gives CASSSIRDSSYEQYF.

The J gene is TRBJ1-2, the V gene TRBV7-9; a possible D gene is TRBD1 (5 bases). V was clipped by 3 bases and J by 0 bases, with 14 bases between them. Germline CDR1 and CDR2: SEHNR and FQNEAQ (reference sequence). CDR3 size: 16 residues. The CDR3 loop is CASSLGEAVANYGYTF. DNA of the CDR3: TGTGCCAGCAGCTTGGGGGAAGCGGTAGCTAACTATGGCTACACCTTC.

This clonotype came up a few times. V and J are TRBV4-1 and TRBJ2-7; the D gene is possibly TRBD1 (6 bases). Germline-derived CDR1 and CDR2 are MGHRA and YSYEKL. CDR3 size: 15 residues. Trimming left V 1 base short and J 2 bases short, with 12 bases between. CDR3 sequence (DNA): TGCGCCAGCAGCCAAGCCAGGGGTGGTCCCTACGAGCAGTACTTC. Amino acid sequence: CASSQARGGPYEQYF.

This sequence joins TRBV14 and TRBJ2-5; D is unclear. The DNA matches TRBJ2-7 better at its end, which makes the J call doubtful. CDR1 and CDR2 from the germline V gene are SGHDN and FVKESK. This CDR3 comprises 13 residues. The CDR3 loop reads CASNLLLGYEQYF. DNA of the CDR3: TGTGCCAGCAACCTCTTGCTAGGGTACGAGCAGTACTTC.

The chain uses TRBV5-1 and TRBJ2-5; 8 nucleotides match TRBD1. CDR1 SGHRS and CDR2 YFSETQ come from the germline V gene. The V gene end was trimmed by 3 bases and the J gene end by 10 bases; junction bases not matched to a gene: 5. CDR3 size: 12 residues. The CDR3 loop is CASSSRGPNQYF. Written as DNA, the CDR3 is TGCGCCAGCAGCTCCAGGGGGCCGAACCAGTACTTC.

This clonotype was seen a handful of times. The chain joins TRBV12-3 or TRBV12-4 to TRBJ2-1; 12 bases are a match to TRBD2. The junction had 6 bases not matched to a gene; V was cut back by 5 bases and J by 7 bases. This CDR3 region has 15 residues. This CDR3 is CASSPPGTSGNEQFF. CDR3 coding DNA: TGTGCCAGCAGTCCCCCCGGGACTAGCGGGAATGAGCAGTTCTTC.

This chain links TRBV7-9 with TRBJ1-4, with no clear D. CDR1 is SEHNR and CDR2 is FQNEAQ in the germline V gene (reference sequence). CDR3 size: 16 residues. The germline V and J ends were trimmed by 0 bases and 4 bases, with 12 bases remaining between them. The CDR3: CASSLAADLFNEKLFF. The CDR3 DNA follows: TGTGCCAGCAGCTTAGCCGCGGACCTGTTTAATGAAAAACTGTTTTTT.

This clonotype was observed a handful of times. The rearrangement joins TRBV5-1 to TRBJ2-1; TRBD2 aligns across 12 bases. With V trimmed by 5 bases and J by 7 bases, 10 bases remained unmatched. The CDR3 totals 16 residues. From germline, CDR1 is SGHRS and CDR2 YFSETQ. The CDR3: CASSSPTSGGRNEQFF. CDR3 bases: TGCGCCAGCAGTTCACCAACTAGCGGGGGGAGGAATGAGCAGTTCTTC.

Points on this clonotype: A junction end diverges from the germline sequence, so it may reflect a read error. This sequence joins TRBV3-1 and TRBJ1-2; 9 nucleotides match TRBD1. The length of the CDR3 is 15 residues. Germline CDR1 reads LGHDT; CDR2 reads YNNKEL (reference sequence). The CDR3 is CVSSQTGTGNYGYTF. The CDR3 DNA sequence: TGTGTCAGCAGCCAAACCGGGACAGGGAACTATGGCTACACCTTC.

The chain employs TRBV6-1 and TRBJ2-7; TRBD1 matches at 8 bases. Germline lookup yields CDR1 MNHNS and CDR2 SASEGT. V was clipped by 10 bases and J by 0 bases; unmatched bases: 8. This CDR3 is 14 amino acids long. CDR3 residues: CAIGGQVVSYEQYF. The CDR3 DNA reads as TGTGCCATCGGGGGACAGGTAGTCTCCTACGAGCAGTACTTC.

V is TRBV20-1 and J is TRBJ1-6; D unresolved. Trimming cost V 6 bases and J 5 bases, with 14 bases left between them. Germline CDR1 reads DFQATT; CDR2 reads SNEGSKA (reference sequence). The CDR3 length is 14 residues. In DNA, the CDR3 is TGCAGTGCCCTTGTACTATGGGATAATTCACCCCTCCACTTT. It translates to CSALVLWDNSPLHF.

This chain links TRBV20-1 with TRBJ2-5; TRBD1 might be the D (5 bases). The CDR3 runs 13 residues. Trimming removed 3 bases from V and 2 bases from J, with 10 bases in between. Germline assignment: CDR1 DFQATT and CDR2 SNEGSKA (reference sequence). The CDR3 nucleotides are TGCAGTGCTAGTGGCAGGGCACAAGAGACCCAGTACTTC. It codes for CSASGRAQETQYF.

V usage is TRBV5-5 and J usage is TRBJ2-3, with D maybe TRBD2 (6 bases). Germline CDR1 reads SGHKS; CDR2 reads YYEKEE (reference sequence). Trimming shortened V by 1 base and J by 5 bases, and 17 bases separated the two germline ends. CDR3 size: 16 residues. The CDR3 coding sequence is TGTGCCAGCAGCTTGCGTCAACTAGCTGGACGAGATACGCAGTATTTT. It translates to CASSLRQLAGRDTQYF. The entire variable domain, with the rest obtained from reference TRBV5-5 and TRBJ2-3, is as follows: DAGVTQSPTHLIKTRGQQVTLRCSPISGHKSVSWYQQVLGQGPQFIFQYYEKEERGRGNFPDRFSARQFPNYSSELNVNALLLGDSALYLCASSLRQLAGRDTQYFGPGTRLTVL.

The CDR3 loop reads CASSIAGNQPQHF. CDR3 DNA sequence: TGTGCCAGCAGCATCGCAGGCAATCAGCCCCAGCATTTT. V usage is TRBV12-3 or TRBV12-4 and J usage is TRBJ1-5; D unresolved. Deletions cut 6 bases from V and 2 bases from J, with 8 bases between. This CDR3 spans 13 amino acids.

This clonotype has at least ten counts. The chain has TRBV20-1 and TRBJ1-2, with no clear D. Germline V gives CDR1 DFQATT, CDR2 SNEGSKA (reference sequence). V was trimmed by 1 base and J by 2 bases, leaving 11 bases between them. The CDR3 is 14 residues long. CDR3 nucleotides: TGCAGTGCTAGAGCACCGGAAGGAAACTATGGCTACACCTTC. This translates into CSARAPEGNYGYTF.

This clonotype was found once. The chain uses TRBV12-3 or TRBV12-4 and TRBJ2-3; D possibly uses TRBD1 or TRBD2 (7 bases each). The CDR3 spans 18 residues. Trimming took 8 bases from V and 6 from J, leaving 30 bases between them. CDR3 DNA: TGTGCCAGCCAATTAGGGGGCGGGAGAAGTCCGTCTAGGGATACGCAGTATTTT. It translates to CASQLGGGRSPSRDTQYF.

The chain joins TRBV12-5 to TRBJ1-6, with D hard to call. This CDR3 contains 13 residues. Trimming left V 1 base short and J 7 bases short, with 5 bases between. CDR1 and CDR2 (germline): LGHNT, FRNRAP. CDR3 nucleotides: TGTGCTAGTGGTTTGGAAGAGAATTCACCCCTCCACTTT. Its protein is CASGLEENSPLHF.

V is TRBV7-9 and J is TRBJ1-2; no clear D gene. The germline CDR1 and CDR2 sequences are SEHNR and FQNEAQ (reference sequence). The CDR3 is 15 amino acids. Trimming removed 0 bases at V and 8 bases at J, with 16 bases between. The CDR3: CASSLALRVGRGYTF. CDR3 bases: TGTGCCAGCAGCTTAGCGCTAAGGGTCGGCCGAGGCTACACCTTC.

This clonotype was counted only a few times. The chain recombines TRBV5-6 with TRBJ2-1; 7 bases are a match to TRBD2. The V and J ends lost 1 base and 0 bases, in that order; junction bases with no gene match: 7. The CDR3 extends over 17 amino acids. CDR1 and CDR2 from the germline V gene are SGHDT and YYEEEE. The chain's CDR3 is CASSLYEREYSYNEQFF. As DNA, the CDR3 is TGTGCCAGCAGCTTGTATGAGCGGGAATACTCCTACAATGAGCAGTTCTTC.

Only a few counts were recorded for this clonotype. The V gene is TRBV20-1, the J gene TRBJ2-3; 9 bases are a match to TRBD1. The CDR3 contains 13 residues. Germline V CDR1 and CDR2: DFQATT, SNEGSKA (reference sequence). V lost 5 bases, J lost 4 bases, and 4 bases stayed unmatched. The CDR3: CSAGTGTPDTQYF. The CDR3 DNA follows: TGCAGTGCTGGGACAGGGACCCCAGATACGCAGTATTTT.

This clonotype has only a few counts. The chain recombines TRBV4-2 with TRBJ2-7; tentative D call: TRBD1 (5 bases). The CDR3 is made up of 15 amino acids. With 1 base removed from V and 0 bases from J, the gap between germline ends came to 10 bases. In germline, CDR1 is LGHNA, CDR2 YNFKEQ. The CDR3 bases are TGTGCCAGCAGCCAAGGAAGGGGATACTCCTACGAGCAGTACTTC. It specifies CASSQGRGYSYEQYF.

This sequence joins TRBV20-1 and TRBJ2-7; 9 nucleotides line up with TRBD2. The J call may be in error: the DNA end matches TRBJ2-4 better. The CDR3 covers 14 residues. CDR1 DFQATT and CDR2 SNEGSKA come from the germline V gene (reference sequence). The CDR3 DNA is TGCAGTGCGAGACTAGCGGTTGGGGGGAACATTCAGTACTTC. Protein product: CSARLAVGGNIQYF.

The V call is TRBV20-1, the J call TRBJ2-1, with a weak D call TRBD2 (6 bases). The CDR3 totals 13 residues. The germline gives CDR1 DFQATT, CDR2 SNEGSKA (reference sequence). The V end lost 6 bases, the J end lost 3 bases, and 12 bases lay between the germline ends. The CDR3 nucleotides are TGCAGTGCCTTGACTAGTGACTACAATGAGCAGTTCTTC. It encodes CSALTSDYNEQFF.

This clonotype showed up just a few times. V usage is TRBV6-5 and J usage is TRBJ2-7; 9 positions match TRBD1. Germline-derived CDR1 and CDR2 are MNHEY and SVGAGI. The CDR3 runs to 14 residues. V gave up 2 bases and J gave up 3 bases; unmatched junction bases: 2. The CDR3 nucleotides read TGTGCCAGCAGTTACCGGGGACAGGGCTACGAGCAGTACTTC. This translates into CASSYRGQGYEQYF.

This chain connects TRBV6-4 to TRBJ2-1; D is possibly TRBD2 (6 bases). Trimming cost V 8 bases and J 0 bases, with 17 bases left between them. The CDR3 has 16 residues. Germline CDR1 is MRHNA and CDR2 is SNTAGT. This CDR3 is CASSPALEGSYNEQFF. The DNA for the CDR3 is TGTGCCAGCTCCCCGGCCCTGGAGGGCTCCTACAATGAGCAGTTCTTC.

CDR3 coding DNA: TGTGCCATCGCCAGGGGGGCGGGAACTGAAGCTTTCTTT. It specifies CAIARGAGTEAFF. J is TRBJ1-1 and V is TRBV6-2 or TRBV6-3; TRBD1 matches 7 bases. The CDR3 runs to 13 residues. The J segment lost 5 bases and the V segment lost 10 bases, leaving 10 bases of the junction unmatched. The germline V gene has CDR1 MNHEY and CDR2 SVGEGT.